The next 5 T cell receptor beta chains were all read from a single sample in a study of shared clonotypes between healthy human individuals. This table comes from immunoSEQ multiplex PCR, and its TCRdb copy is limited to in-frame clones, with some not included. The sample yields about 110,000 clones, more than 65% seen once. The sample comprised memory CD8+ T cells sorted from blood. Described subset: CD45RO+ cells pooled with CCR7-negative TemRA cells. These receptors all stem from a young woman in good health.

This clone was observed at least ten times. The CDR3 DNA reads as TGTGCCAGCAGTGAATCCGAATATGAAAAACTGTTTTTT. Amino acid sequence: CASSESEYEKLFF. This chain links TRBV25-1 with TRBJ1-4; D ambiguous. Germline lookup yields CDR1 MGHDK and CDR2 SYGVNS. V was clipped by 1 base and J by 6 bases, with 6 bases between them. The CDR3 is 13 amino acids.

CDR3 amino acids: CASSEGHHSYEQYF. The CDR3 nucleotides read TGTGCCAGCAGTGAGGGACACCACTCCTACGAGCAGTACTTC. The chain couples TRBV6-1 to TRBJ2-7; D might be TRBD1 (6 bases). V was shortened by 3 bases and J by 0 bases, with 9 bases between the two germline ends. Germline values: CDR1 MNHNS, CDR2 SASEGT. The CDR3 is made up of 14 amino acids.

V usage is TRBV10-3 and J usage is TRBJ1-1; 7 bases are a match to TRBD1. Looked up from germline, CDR1 is ENHRY and CDR2 is SYGVKD. The CDR3 is made up of 13 amino acids. V lost 6 bases to trimming and J lost 5 bases; unmatched junction nucleotides: 6. CDR3 sequence: CAISRRGRTEAFF. The CDR3 region has the DNA TGTGCCATCAGCCGCAGGGGGAGGACTGAAGCTTTCTTT.

There are a few counts of this clone. This sequence joins TRBV30 and TRBJ2-1; possible D gene TRBD2, 6 bases. The CDR3 contains 15 residues. Per the germline V gene, CDR1 is GTSNPN and CDR2 is SVGIG (reference sequence). V was cut by 2 bases and J by 4 bases, with 15 bases left in between. This CDR3 is CAWSSGVQDYNEQFF. DNA of the CDR3: TGTGCCTGGAGTTCGGGGGTCCAAGATTACAATGAGCAGTTCTTC. Together with reference TRBV30 and TRBJ2-1, the CDR3 gives the full variable domain: SQTIHQWPATLVQPVGSPLSLECTVEGTSNPNLYWYRQAAGRGLQLLFYSVGIGQISSEVPQNLSASRPQDRQFILSSKKLLLSDSGFYLCAWSSGVQDYNEQFFGPGTRLTVL.

This clone was seen a handful of times. This sequence joins TRBV7-9 and TRBJ2-7; no clear D. V lost 5 bases to trimming and J lost 1 base, with 9 bases between them. CDR3 size: 13 residues. The germline V gene has CDR1 SEHNR and CDR2 FQNEAQ (reference sequence). CDR3 nucleotides: TGTGCCAGCAGCCCACACGATTCCTACGAGCAGTACTTC. Residues: CASSPHDSYEQYF.